This T cell receptor (beta chain) emerged from a study of CD8+ T cells in alopecia areata. Germline V gene sequence: CDR1 SGHAT, CDR2 FQNNGV. The CDR3 is made up of 14 amino acids. V lost 5 bases and J 8 bases, leaving 16 bases between the germline ends. Sequencing templates came from extracted RNA that was reverse transcribed into cDNA. Sequencing was performed with immunoSEQ multiplex PCR; in TCRdb, only in-frame clones are kept and a portion is missing. The table has 150,000 or so clones, roughly three fifths seen once. This specimen consisted of CD4+ T cells sorted from blood, obtained at week 0. This rearrangement joins TRBV11-2 to TRBJ2-1; tentatively, D is TRBD2 (5 bases). This clonotype was obtained from a human donor with alopecia areata. CDR3 loop: CASSLTTTTDEQFF. In DNA, the CDR3 is TGTGCCAGCAGCCTAACGACGACTACCGATGAGCAGTTCTTC.